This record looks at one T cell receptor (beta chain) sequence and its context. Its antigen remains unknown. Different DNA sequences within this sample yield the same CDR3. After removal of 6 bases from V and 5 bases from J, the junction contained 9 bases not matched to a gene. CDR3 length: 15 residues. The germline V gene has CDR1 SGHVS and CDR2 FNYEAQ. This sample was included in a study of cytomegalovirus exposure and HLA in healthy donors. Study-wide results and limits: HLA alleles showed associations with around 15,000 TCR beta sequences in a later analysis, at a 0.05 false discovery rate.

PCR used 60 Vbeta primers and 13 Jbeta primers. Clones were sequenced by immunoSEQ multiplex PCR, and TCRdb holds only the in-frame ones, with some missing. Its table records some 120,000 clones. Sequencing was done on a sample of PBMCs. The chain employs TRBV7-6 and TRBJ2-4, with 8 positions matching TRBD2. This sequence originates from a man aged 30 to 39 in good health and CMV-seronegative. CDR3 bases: TGTGCCAGCAGTTCCTCTGTGCGGGGGGAAAACATTCAGTACTTC. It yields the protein CASSSSVRGENIQYF.